The T cell receptor (beta chain) under discussion was sequenced for a study of T cells in Graves' hyperthyroidism and ophthalmopathy (dated by TCRdb to between 2018 and 2021). As for the study more broadly: Peripheral blood was collected at initial diagnosis, before any treatment. The paper reports TCR Vbeta CDR3 sequencing of about 140 peripheral blood samples: approximately 43 ophthalmopathy, about 75 hyperthyroidism and approximately 17 progressor patients. The approximately 98 discovery patients were randomly divided into training and test sets at a 7:3 ratio. The study also compared thyroid tissue and blood T-cell repertoires from about six Graves' hyperthyroidism patients. Whether ophthalmopathy could be predicted prospectively was tested in an independent validation cohort made up of about 18 hyperthyroidism patients plus 17 patients who later progressed to ophthalmopathy. After sampling, hyperthyroidism patients received methimazole starting at 30 mg daily, and ophthalmopathy patients received high-dose intravenous methylprednisolone. To identify TCR V-J signatures that set the groups apart, the researchers used a discovery cohort of about a hundred patients, made up of roughly 40 with Graves' ophthalmopathy and some 56 with stable Graves' hyperthyroidism. What the study reported, not specific to this receptor: Most expanded thyroid clonotypes (frequency above 0.001) were also found in blood, which suggests that blood repertoires may mirror thyroid immune responses. Ophthalmopathy was separated from stable hyperthyroidism by a 13 V-J signature model, with approximately 90% sensitivity and roughly 81% specificity obtained in cross-validation and 80%/75% obtained in testing. No statistical method was used to fix the sample size in advance, and group allocation was not hidden from the investigators. In validation, the model predicted progression to ophthalmopathy with 65% to 71% sensitivity and about 73% specificity, a median of about 6 months before onset.

The TCR beta CDR3 regions were amplified from RNA transcripts. The TCR CDR3 was subjected to a first round of RT-PCR using the HTBI primer set and the Qiagen OneStep RT-PCR kit. Libraries were constructed in a second round of multiplex PCR, after which size selection and purification were carried out. Paired-end sequencing of the libraries was performed with 100 bp reads on an Illumina HiSeq2000. The paper's data handling went like this. Raw data were processed with SOAPnuke, discarding reads with adapters, uncalled bases, mean Phred below 15, or no exact constant-primer or identifier match. High-quality paired reads were merged with COPE v1.2.5, and unique nucleotide sequences were defined as clonotypes. MiTCR v1.1 was used to align clonotypes to the IMGT TRBV, TRBD and TRBJ reference segments. Analysis was restricted to V-J combinations with a frequency above 0.0001, which covered 98% to 99.2% of repertoires. The TCS score was defined as the ratio of F50 (clonal expansion) to E x V (chaos), calculated using BLOSUM62-based TCRdist between CDR3 peptides within each V-J. Welch's t-statistics and random forest reduced approximately 520 V-J features to 13, which were used in a naive Bayes classifier (R e1071). The public reads were reprocessed in TCRdb via fastp at Q25 and MiXCR, keeping in-frame beta chains. Every entry covers one CDR3 protein and lists the most common genes and DNA from its rows. Here the V and J calls rest on TCRdb's processing, not on the authors' analysis. The sample includes under 800,000 distinct CDR3 sequences, with 14% observed a single time. The ten largest clones add up to roughly 10% of the sample.

A patient counted as having stable Graves' hyperthyroidism if no progression to ophthalmopathy occurred over 18 months of follow-up. The hyperthyroidism patients were between 18 and 65 years old and newly diagnosed, with a disease duration of less than 2 months. Any patient with an uncontrolled infection, another autoimmune disease, pregnancy or lactation was excluded. Diagnoses relied on clinical symptoms, serum thyroxine and TRAb, thyroid ultrasound and orbital computed tomography. PBMCs were separated from around 9.1 ml of fresh peripheral blood using Ficoll-Paque density gradient centrifugation. Total RNA was extracted using Trizol reagent, and RNA quality was assessed on an Agilent 2100 Bioanalyzer. About this clonotype: This clone's antigen is unknown. The record has no base qualities; no much larger clone is one base away.

From a lookup of the germline V gene, CDR1 and CDR2 are SGHTA and FQGTGA. Deletion took 5 bases off V and 0 bases off J, with a span of 16 bases between the germline ends. There are 17 amino acids in the CDR3, from cysteine to phenylalanine inclusive. Only the CDR3 DNA stays, 51 bases, in frame from base 1. The receptor was isolated from a woman aged 18-35 years with Graves' hyperthyroidism. Sequencing input: blood. The chain couples TRBV7-3 to TRBJ2-2; D gene: possibly TRBD2, on 6 matching bases. The encoded CDR3 is CASSPPGARTNTGELFF. The DNA sequence is as follows: TGTGCCAGCAGCCCACCGGGAGCCAGGACGAACACCGGGGAGCTGTTTTTT.